What follows describes a single T cell receptor (beta chain). The data originate from a study of blood T cell repertoires in COVID-19. Turning to the study itself: Nucleic acid was either cDNA or gDNA, and it came from T cells, B-cell-depleted T cells, or PBMCs.

Seattle enrolled patients during active infection and tracked them longitudinally. Per the authors' pipeline: Reference gene primers were amplified, and this amplification served to estimate nucleated cell counts. Repertoires were generated with immunoSEQ multiplex PCR, while TCRdb's copy carries only in-frame clones and drops some. Clone size and V and J calls were adopted from that table, with D and trimming inferred from the DNA. Among about 300,000 clones listed, 85% to 90% were seen once. Germline loops: CDR1 SGHTA, CDR2 FQGTGA. V was clipped by 3 bases and J by 0 bases; unmatched bases: 1. This CDR3 spans 15 amino acids.

The chain employs TRBV7-3 and TRBJ2-1, with 8 bases fitting TRBD1. Sequencing was carried out using peripheral blood. The clonotype originates from a woman between 25 and 40 years old with COVID-19, enrolled during active disease. The CDR3 spells CASSLTGVSYNEQFF. The CDR3 DNA reads as TGTGCCAGCAGCTTGACAGGGGTCTCCTACAATGAGCAGTTCTTC.